The rows below give T cell receptor beta chains drawn from one sample of a study of T cells after yellow fever vaccination. Each CDR3 protein is one row after TCRdb ran MiXCR on the 5' RACE reads. This sample has 100,000 to 150,000 distinct CDR3 sequences, with about 15% found just once. Specimen: CD8+ T cells sorted from PBMCs, collected 5 days after the yellow fever booster vaccination. The receptors stem from a man aged 18-30 years who received the YFV17D yellow fever vaccine. Both conserved end residues are part of each CDR3.

CDR3 protein: CASSALQLPSGGAGTQYF; V gene: TRBV6-6; J gene: TRBJ2-5
CDR3 protein: CASSQGVRVMNTEAFF; V gene: TRBV4-1; J gene: TRBJ1-1
CDR3 protein: CASSYGYRGYGYTF; V gene: TRBV6-6; J gene: TRBJ1-2
CDR3 protein: CASSLGSGTGGTEAFF; V gene: TRBV7-6; J gene: TRBJ1-1
CDR3 protein: CSVEDLRAGGTYNEQFF; V gene: TRBV29-1; J gene: TRBJ2-1
CDR3 protein: CASSLVLWGTGNTEAFF; V gene: TRBV7-2; J gene: TRBJ1-1
CDR3 protein: CASSQDTVNTEAFF; V gene: TRBV4-3; J gene: TRBJ1-1
CDR3 protein: CASSPLGQGPNTEAFF; V gene: TRBV6-2/TRBV6-3; J gene: TRBJ1-1
CDR3 protein: CASSGQNQPQHF; V gene: TRBV12-3/TRBV12-4; J gene: TRBJ1-5
CDR3 protein: CASTSRNTEAFF; V gene: TRBV4-1; J gene: TRBJ1-1
CDR3 protein: CASSFLDRVGADTQYF; V gene: TRBV7-2; J gene: TRBJ2-3
CDR3 protein: CASSLTGGVIGELFF; V gene: TRBV12-3/TRBV12-4; J gene: TRBJ2-2
CDR3 protein: CASSWSRDGPNNEQFF; V gene: TRBV7-2; J gene: TRBJ2-1
CDR3 protein: CASSQDRKSRTGELFF; V gene: TRBV3-1; J gene: TRBJ2-2
CDR3 protein: CASSLSFRAQRDTQYF; V gene: TRBV7-9; J gene: TRBJ2-3
CDR3 protein: CSAYLQGSSYEQYF; V gene: TRBV20-1; J gene: TRBJ2-7
CDR3 protein: CASSLGNLGEHLYGYTF; V gene: TRBV5-4; J gene: TRBJ1-2
CDR3 protein: CTSSPLGDRGEETQYF; V gene: TRBV4-1; J gene: TRBJ2-5
CDR3 protein: CASSQSSRSYSGNTIYF; V gene: TRBV14; J gene: TRBJ1-3
CDR3 protein: CASSLLQGSGNEQYF; V gene: TRBV7-6; J gene: TRBJ2-7
CDR3 protein: CASSQRHVSNQPQHF; V gene: TRBV4-1; J gene: TRBJ1-5
CDR3 protein: CASSLTPGRNTEAFF; V gene: TRBV7-3; J gene: TRBJ1-1
CDR3 protein: CASSLGKRDSRNTGELFF; V gene: TRBV7-6; J gene: TRBJ2-2
CDR3 protein: CASSLVSLSEAFF; V gene: TRBV7-8; J gene: TRBJ1-1
CDR3 protein: CASSYVPNSNQPQHF; V gene: TRBV6-6; J gene: TRBJ1-5
CDR3 protein: CASSEFRGVHEQYF; V gene: TRBV25-1; J gene: TRBJ2-7
CDR3 protein: CASSVAESANYGYTF; V gene: TRBV9; J gene: TRBJ1-2
CDR3 protein: CATPRGDNSPLHF; V gene: TRBV7-9; J gene: TRBJ1-6
CDR3 protein: CASSQDPAPDRTDTQYF; V gene: TRBV4-3; J gene: TRBJ2-3
CDR3 protein: CASSRWGAGGEQETQYF; V gene: TRBV4-3; J gene: TRBJ2-5
CDR3 protein: CASSQDGDGYTF; V gene: TRBV3-1; J gene: TRBJ1-2
CDR3 protein: CASAGRVGLEQFF; V gene: TRBV19; J gene: TRBJ2-1
CDR3 protein: CASSRNRGYTF; V gene: TRBV7-9; J gene: TRBJ1-2
CDR3 protein: CASSSWTGVGNIQYF; V gene: TRBV27; J gene: TRBJ2-4
CDR3 protein: CSTLRDRGGYTF; V gene: TRBV29-1; J gene: TRBJ1-2
CDR3 protein: CSASMSYLSYEQYF; V gene: TRBV20-1; J gene: TRBJ2-7
CDR3 protein: CASSQVAGYQRSYGYTF; V gene: TRBV4-1; J gene: TRBJ1-2
CDR3 protein: CASSQEGTSGGTDTQYF; V gene: TRBV4-1; J gene: TRBJ2-3
CDR3 protein: CASSLDPGATYEQYF; V gene: TRBV11-2; J gene: TRBJ2-7
CDR3 protein: CASSSLAGGNNEQFF; V gene: TRBV27; J gene: TRBJ2-1
CDR3 protein: CASSQDGPPMRETQYF; V gene: TRBV4-1; J gene: TRBJ2-5
CDR3 protein: CASSLNGGDNTEAFF; V gene: TRBV7-3; J gene: TRBJ1-1
CDR3 protein: CASSQPEDYEQYF; V gene: TRBV4-1; J gene: TRBJ2-7
CDR3 protein: CASSSGYGYTF; V gene: TRBV12-3/TRBV12-4; J gene: TRBJ1-2
CDR3 protein: CASSLPEVATYEQYF; V gene: TRBV7-8; J gene: TRBJ2-7
CDR3 protein: CATSKRTGGAETQYF; V gene: TRBV15; J gene: TRBJ2-5
CDR3 protein: CASSYSWTDTGELFF; V gene: TRBV6-5; J gene: TRBJ2-2
CDR3 protein: CASSLGDTFNEKLFF; V gene: TRBV12-3/TRBV12-4; J gene: TRBJ1-4
CDR3 protein: CASSSRYTGRGDTQYF; V gene: TRBV4-2; J gene: TRBJ2-3
CDR3 protein: CASSQVRGYEQYF; V gene: TRBV4-3; J gene: TRBJ2-7
CDR3 protein: CSYRDTSSYEQYF; V gene: TRBV29-1; J gene: TRBJ2-7
CDR3 protein: CASSLDGSTETQYF; V gene: TRBV11-2; J gene: TRBJ2-5
CDR3 protein: CASSIAGELFF; V gene: TRBV12-3/TRBV12-4; J gene: TRBJ2-2